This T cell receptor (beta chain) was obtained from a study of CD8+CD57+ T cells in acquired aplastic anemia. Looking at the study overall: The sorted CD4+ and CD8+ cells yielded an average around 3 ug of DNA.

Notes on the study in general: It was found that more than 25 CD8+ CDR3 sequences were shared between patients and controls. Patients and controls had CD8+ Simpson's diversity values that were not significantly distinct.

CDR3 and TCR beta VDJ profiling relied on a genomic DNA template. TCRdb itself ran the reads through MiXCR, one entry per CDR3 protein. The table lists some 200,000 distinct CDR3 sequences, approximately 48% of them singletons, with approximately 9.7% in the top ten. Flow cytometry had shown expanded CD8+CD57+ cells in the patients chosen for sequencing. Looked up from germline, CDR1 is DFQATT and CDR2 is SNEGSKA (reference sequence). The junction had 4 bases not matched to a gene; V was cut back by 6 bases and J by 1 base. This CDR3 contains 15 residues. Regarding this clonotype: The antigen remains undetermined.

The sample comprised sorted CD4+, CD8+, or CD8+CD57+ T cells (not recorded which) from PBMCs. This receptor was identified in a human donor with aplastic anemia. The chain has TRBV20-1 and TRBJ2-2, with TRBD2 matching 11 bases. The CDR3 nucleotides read TGCAGTGCGCCTACTAGCGGGAGGAACACCGGGGAGCTGTTTTTT. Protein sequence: CSAPTSGRNTGELFF.